The 6 T cell receptor beta chains in this list originate from one sample, sequenced in a study of low-dose radiotherapy and immunotherapy resistance in tumors. Time point noted: after trial treatment. As for treatment: LDRT plus nivolumab, ipilimumab, low-dose cyclophosphamide and aspirin (RACIN trial). First-strand cDNA used TRAV- and TRBV-specific primers, covering alpha and beta chains. An approximately 19-cycle PCR with a constant-region primer and V-primer adapter amplified TCRs. TCRdb called the reads again in MiXCR, with one record for every CDR3 protein. The sample shows approximately 91,000 distinct CDR3 sequences, 20% to 25% of them seen only once. Sequencing was performed on PBMCs, taken after low-dose radiotherapy plus immunotherapy. These receptors all come from a female donor with ovarian cancer.

This clonotype was recorded many times. The chain employs TRBV9 and TRBJ2-3, with TRBD2 as a possible D gene (6 bases). The CDR3 is 16 amino acids. With 0 bases removed from V and 2 bases from J, the gap between germline ends came to 13 bases. CDR1 is SGDLS, CDR2 YYNGEE, per germline. The CDR3 protein is CASSVGGRTLTDTQYF. As DNA, the CDR3 is TGTGCCAGCAGCGTAGGAGGGAGGACTCTCACAGATACGCAGTATTTT. The complete variable domain, with remaining parts taken from reference TRBV9 and TRBJ2-3, reads DSGVTQTPKHLITATGQRVTLRCSPRSGDLSVYWYQQSLDQGLQFLIQYYNGEERAKGNILERFSAQQFPDLHSELNLSSLELGDSALYFCASSVGGRTLTDTQYFGPGTRLTVL.

The chain is built from TRBV10-3 and TRBJ1-1, with TRBD1 as a possible D gene (6 bases). Trimming cost V 7 bases and J 4 bases, with 10 bases left between them. Germline V CDR1 and CDR2: ENHRY, SYGVKD. The CDR3 is 12 amino acids. This CDR3 is CAIKQGGTEAFF. The CDR3 nucleotides read TGTGCCATCAAACAGGGTGGCACTGAAGCTTTCTTT.

Ten or more counts support this clonotype. The chain's CDR3 is CSATDPAGHEQFF. CDR3 in DNA: TGCAGTGCAACCGACCCGGCTGGCCATGAGCAGTTCTTC. V and J are TRBV20-1 and TRBJ2-1; D ambiguous. Germline-derived CDR1 and CDR2 are DFQATT and SNEGSKA (reference sequence). CDR3 size: 13 residues. Trimming cost V 6 bases and J 8 bases, with 17 bases left between them.

The genes are TRBV5-3 and TRBJ2-5; TRBD2 aligns across 8 bases. TRBV5-3 is classed as an ORF, of uncertain function. The CDR3 contains 12 residues. The V gene end was trimmed by 8 bases and the J gene end by 14 bases; junction bases not matched to a gene: 14. CDR3 sequence reads: CASSPTSGQCYF. The CDR3 coding sequence is TGTGCCAGCAGCCCCACTAGCGGCCAATGTTACTTC.

This clonotype appeared many times. J is TRBJ2-5 and V is TRBV11-2, with 7 bases aligning to TRBD1. J lost 0 bases, V lost 5 bases, and 6 bases had no gene match. The CDR3 has 15 amino acids. CDR1 is SGHAT and CDR2 is FQNNGV in the germline V gene. The CDR3 region has the DNA TGTGCCAGCAGCCCGACAGGGCAGTACCAAGAGACCCAGTACTTC. Its protein is CASSPTGQYQETQYF.

This clonotype was detected ten times or more. The CDR3 reads CASSLALVMETQYF. The CDR3 DNA is TGTGCCAGCAGCTTAGCCCTAGTTATGGAGACCCAGTACTTC. The V call is TRBV7-9, the J call TRBJ2-5; D ambiguous. V gave up 0 bases and J gave up 5 bases, with 10 bases separating them. Germline V CDR1 and CDR2: SEHNR, FQNEAQ (reference sequence). The CDR3 length is 14 residues.